This TCR beta chain was recovered during a study of a mutant IDH1 vaccine in newly diagnosed glioma. Looking at the study overall: Prior therapy was radiotherapy, temozolomide, or both; most received both.

Method: immunoSEQ multiplex PCR; TCRdb's copy keeps in-frame clones and lacks some. The sample has 77,000 or so clones; more than 80% are singletons. The germline gives CDR1 SEHNR, CDR2 FQNEAQ (reference sequence). Trimming removed 5 bases from V and 4 bases from J, with 6 bases in between. This CDR3 is 11 amino acids long. This clone occurred once. Its antigen remains unknown. Described time point: week 23, last vaccination. One vaccine dose held 300 ug of mutant IDH1 20-mer peptide and came with topical imiquimod. The rearrangement links TRBV7-9 to TRBJ2-7, with unresolved D. The source was PBMCs, collected from a glioma patient whose treatment included an IDH1 peptide vaccine. The clonotype originates from a woman aged 50 to 60 with glioma. The CDR3 region is CASSRTYEQYF. As DNA, the CDR3 is TGTGCCAGCAGCCGTACTTACGAGCAGTACTTC. The complete variable domain, with remaining parts taken from reference TRBV7-9 and TRBJ2-7, reads DTGVSQNPRHKITKRGQNVTFRCDPISEHNRLYWYRQTLGQGPEFLTYFQNEAQLEKSRLLSDRFSAERPKGSFSTLEIQRTEQGDSAMYLCASSRTYEQYFGPGTRLTVT.